This is a list of T cell receptor beta chains from one sample in a study of T cell changes during pregnancy in multiple sclerosis. Profiled with immunoSEQ multiplex PCR; TCRdb holds only in-frame clones, not every one. Of tens of thousands of clones in the sample, 90% to 95% are singletons; the top ten hold 0.6% to 0.9%. Here the sequenced sample was CD4+ T cells from peripheral blood mononuclear cells, taken in the first trimester of pregnancy. These receptors all stem from a female donor with multiple sclerosis, enrolled in a pregnancy study. The conserved cysteine and the conserved F or W are not part of the CDR3 here.

TRBV21-1	TRBJ1-2	ASPWGGGLYGYT
TRBV28	TRBJ2-2	ASSPGTANTGELF
TRBV11-2	TRBJ2-1	ASTITGTGNEQF
TRBV7-2	TRBJ2-7	ASSSLGTGNYEQY
TRBV11-1	TRBJ1-4	ASSLEAQSTNEKLF
TRBV7-8	TRBJ2-2	ASSPRDRVTGELF
TRBV19	TRBJ2-1	ASSTGLLNEQF
TRBV7-2	TRBJ1-4	ASSSQTGPNEKLF
TRBV7-3	TRBJ2-3	ASSLFETDTQY
TRBV5-6	TRBJ1-3	ASSSPDTAGRNTIY
TRBV2	TRBJ2-7	ASSPAYEQY
TRBV28	TRBJ2-7	ASSSPTTGTYEQY
TRBV29-1	TRBJ2-1	SGVDRMSSYNKQF
TRBV30	TRBJ1-2	AWSVGRTGGFYGYT
TRBV6-5	TRBJ2-7	ASSYDRTGAYEQY